The subject of this entry is one T cell receptor beta chain. The antigen is undetermined. The CDR3 spans 15 residues. V lost 6 bases and J lost 3, with 18 bases in between. Germline V gene lookup returns CDR1 SNHLY and CDR2 FYNNEI. TCRdb ran MiXCR on the 5' RACE reads and lists one entry per CDR3 protein. Counted here are 450,000 or so distinct CDR3 sequences, less than 20% occurring once; the ten biggest clones make up around 12%. This record comes from a study of identical twins. General study points: Models came in too low on out-of-frame TCR alpha sharing in monozygotic twins. For zero-insertion analyses, partial confounding could come from invariant MAIT and iNKT cells.

Sequencing was performed on naive T cells sorted from blood. This TCR was recovered from a man aged 50 to 59 in good health. The genes are TRBV2 and TRBJ2-7; either TRBD1 or TRBD2 may supply D (5 bases each). CDR3 residues: CASRTPKGRNYEQYF. The CDR3 region has the DNA TGTGCCAGCAGGACCCCTAAGGGACGGAACTACGAGCAGTACTTC.